Below are 4 T cell receptor beta chains sequenced from a single sample in a study of identical twins. From the 5' RACE reads, TCRdb called clonotypes with MiXCR, one entry per CDR3 protein. The sample gives 550,000 to 700,000 distinct CDR3 sequences, roughly 20% of which show up once; 4.3% is in the top ten. The sample was also reused in another study, on T cells expressing NK-cell markers.

Sequences were obtained from PBMCs. These receptors all stem from a woman aged 18-29 years in good health.

In its sample, this clonotype was seen a few times. This CDR3 is CSVVGDEQFF. CDR3 in DNA: TGCAGCGTCGTAGGGGACGAGCAGTTCTTC. The genes are TRBV29-1 and TRBJ2-1; tentatively, D is TRBD1 or TRBD2 (5 bases each). CDR1 and CDR2 (germline): SQVTM, ANQGSEA. CDR3 length equals 10 residues. V was clipped by 6 bases and J by 10 bases, with 10 bases between them.

The chain recombines TRBV4-2 with TRBJ2-3; D call uncertain. The CDR3 is made up of 17 amino acids. Per the germline V gene, CDR1 is LGHNA and CDR2 is YNFKEQ. Trimming removed 3 bases at V and 0 bases at J, with 16 bases between. CDR3 DNA: TGTGCCAGCAGCCACCTCCCCTCCACCCCTAGCACAGATACGCAGTATTTT. This sequence encodes CASSHLPSTPSTDTQYF.

This sequence joins TRBV7-6 and TRBJ2-1; 9 bases are shared with TRBD2. Germline assignment: CDR1 SGHVS and CDR2 FNYEAQ. The CDR3 has 14 residues. V was pared by 5 bases and J by 5 bases, with 4 bases of the junction left unmatched. CDR3 amino acids: CASSPGTSNNEQFF. The CDR3 DNA follows: TGTGCCAGCAGCCCCGGGACTAGCAACAATGAGCAGTTCTTC. The full variable domain, in which reference TRBV7-6 and TRBJ2-1 provide the parts outside the CDR3, is GAGVSQSPRYKVTKRGQDVALRCDPISGHVSLYWYRQALGQGPEFLTYFNYEAQQDKSGLPNDRFSAERPEGSISTLTIQRTEQRDSAMYRCASSPGTSNNEQFFGPGTRLTVL.

This chain connects TRBV7-2 to TRBJ2-1, with D tentatively TRBD1 or TRBD2 (5 bases each). Per germline, CDR1 SGHTA and CDR2 FQGNSA. V gave up 6 bases and J gave up 2 bases, with 14 bases separating them. The CDR3 is made up of 15 amino acids. The CDR3 is CASRTSGTAYNEQFF. The CDR3 DNA sequence: TGTGCCAGCAGAACCTCCGGGACCGCCTACAATGAGCAGTTCTTC.